This T cell receptor beta chain appears in the sequencing data of a study of blood T cell repertoires in COVID-19. Produced via immunoSEQ multiplex PCR; TCRdb's table is partial and in-frame only. The sample holds 350,000 or so clones, roughly 87% seen once. This clone was detected only a few times. This CDR3 has 14 residues. V lost 7 bases, J lost 4 bases, and 7 bases stayed unmatched. Per germline, CDR1 MDHEN and CDR2 SYDVKM. Sequences were obtained from PBMCs or T cells enriched from blood (not recorded which). J is TRBJ2-7 and V is TRBV28; 10 bases agree with TRBD1. The source is a woman aged 25 to 39 who had recovered from COVID-19. CDR3 amino acids: CASTRDRGLYEQYF. DNA for the CDR3: TGTGCCAGCACCCGGGACAGGGGTCTATACGAGCAGTACTTC.